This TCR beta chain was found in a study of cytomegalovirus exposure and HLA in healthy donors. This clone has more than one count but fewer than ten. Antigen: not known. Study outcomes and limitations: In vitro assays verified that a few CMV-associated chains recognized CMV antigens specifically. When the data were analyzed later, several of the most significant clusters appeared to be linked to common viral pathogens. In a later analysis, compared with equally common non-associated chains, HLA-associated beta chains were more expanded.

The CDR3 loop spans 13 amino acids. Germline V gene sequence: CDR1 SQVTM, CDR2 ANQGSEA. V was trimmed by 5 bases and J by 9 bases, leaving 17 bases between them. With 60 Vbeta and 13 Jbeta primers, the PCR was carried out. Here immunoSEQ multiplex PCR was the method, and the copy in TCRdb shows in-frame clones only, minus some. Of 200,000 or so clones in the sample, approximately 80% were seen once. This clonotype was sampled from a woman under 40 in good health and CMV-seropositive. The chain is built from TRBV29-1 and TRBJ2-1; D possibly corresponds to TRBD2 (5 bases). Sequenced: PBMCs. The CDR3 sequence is CSVCVGQLGEQFF. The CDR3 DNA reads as TGCAGCGTTTGTGTAGGTCAACTAGGTGAGCAGTTCTTC.